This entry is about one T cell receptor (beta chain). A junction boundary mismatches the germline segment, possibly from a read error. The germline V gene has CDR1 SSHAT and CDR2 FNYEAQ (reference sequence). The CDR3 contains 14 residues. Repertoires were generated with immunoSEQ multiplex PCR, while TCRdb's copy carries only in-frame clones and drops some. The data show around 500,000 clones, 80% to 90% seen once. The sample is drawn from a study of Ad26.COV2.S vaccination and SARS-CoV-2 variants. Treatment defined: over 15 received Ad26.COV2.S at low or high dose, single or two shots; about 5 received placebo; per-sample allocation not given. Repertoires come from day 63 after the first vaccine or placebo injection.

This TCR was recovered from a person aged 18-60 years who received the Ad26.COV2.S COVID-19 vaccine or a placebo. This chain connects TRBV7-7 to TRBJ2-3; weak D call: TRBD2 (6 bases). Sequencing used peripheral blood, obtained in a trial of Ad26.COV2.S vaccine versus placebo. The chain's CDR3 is CASSPLGGTDTQYF. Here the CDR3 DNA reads TGTGCTAGCAGCCCATTGGGGGGAACAGATACGCAGTATTTT. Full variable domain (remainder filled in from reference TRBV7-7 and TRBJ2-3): GAGVSQSPRYKVTKRGQDVTLRCDPISSHATLYWYQQALGQGPEFLTYFNYEAQPDKSGLPSDRFSAERPEGSISTLTIQRTEQRDSAMYRCASSPLGGTDTQYFGPGTRLTVL.